Each of the 30 T cell receptor beta chains below was sequenced from the same sample in a study of CD8 T cells in Susac syndrome. An input of roughly 0.5 to 1 ug of RNA was subjected to reverse transcription using random hexamers. TCRdb analysed the immunoSEQ multiplex PCR reads with MiXCR anew, one entry per CDR3 protein. The sample includes about 240,000 distinct CDR3 sequences, 96% seen only once; the top ten take about 0.094%. Specimen: CD4+ T cells from PBMCs. The receptors were sampled from a human donor with Susac syndrome.

This chain joins TRBV4-1 and TRBJ1-2; 10 nucleotides align to TRBD1. Per germline, CDR1 MGHRA and CDR2 YSYEKL. Unmatched junction bases numbered 10, after V lost 8 bases and J lost 4 bases. CDR3 length equals 15 residues. The CDR3 nucleotides are TGCGCCAGCGGGGACAGGGGACGAGGTGTCTATGGCTACACCTTC. This sequence encodes CASGDRGRGVYGYTF.

This clonotype was recorded once. CDR3 nucleotide sequence: TGTGCCAGCAGCCCGGTTGCACAGTTCTATGGCTACACCTTC. Translated: CASSPVAQFYGYTF. This chain joins TRBV3-1 and TRBJ1-2, with no clear D. Germline CDR1 is LGHDT and CDR2 is YNNKEL (reference sequence). The CDR3 spans 14 residues. Trimming removed 4 bases at V and 4 bases at J, with 13 bases between.

The rearrangement joins TRBV28 to TRBJ1-1, with 11 positions matching TRBD1. Germline assignment: CDR1 MDHEN and CDR2 SYDVKM. This CDR3 has 15 residues. V lost 1 base and J lost 7; bases outside the gene matches: 5. CDR3 nucleotides: TGTGCCAGCAGTTTATTCGGACAGGGGGCGTTTGAAGCTTTCTTT. As protein: CASSLFGQGAFEAFF.

The chain joins TRBV12-5 to TRBJ2-7, with D tentatively TRBD2 (6 bases). CDR3 length: 13 residues. V was shortened by 0 bases and J by 6 bases, with 9 bases between the two germline ends. Per germline, CDR1 LGHNT and CDR2 FRNRAP. The CDR3 nucleotides read TGTGCTAGTGGTTTGGTCTCGCGGGGCGAGCAGTACTTC. This gives the protein CASGLVSRGEQYF.

The chain employs TRBV9 and TRBJ2-1; D gene unclear. This CDR3 region has 14 residues. V was trimmed by 0 bases and J by 6 bases, leaving 10 bases between them. CDR1 SGDLS and CDR2 YYNGEE come from the germline V gene. CDR3 sequence: CASSVVGNFNEQFF. The CDR3 DNA reads TGTGCCAGCAGCGTAGTTGGTAACTTCAATGAGCAGTTCTTC.

The rearrangement links TRBV9 to TRBJ2-7; D could derive from TRBD1 or TRBD2 (5 bases each). The CDR3 spans 14 residues. V was shortened by 0 bases and J by 5 bases, with 12 bases between the two germline ends. From germline, CDR1 is SGDLS and CDR2 YYNGEE. The DNA for the CDR3 is TGTGCCAGCAGCGTAGGAGGGGCTAGCAACGAGCAGTACTTC. Translation: CASSVGGASNEQYF.

The chain joins TRBV28 to TRBJ2-7; a weak D match, TRBD1 (6 bases). This CDR3 comprises 14 residues. Trimming pared 3 bases from V and 2 bases from J, leaving 11 bases between. Germline loops: CDR1 MDHEN, CDR2 SYDVKM. The CDR3 region is CASSLAGVPYEQYF. In DNA form, the CDR3 reads TGTGCCAGCAGTTTGGCAGGGGTTCCCTACGAGCAGTACTTC.

CDR3 amino acids: CAWSPGYGYTF. The DNA for the CDR3 is TGTGCCTGGAGTCCGGGGTATGGCTACACCTTC. The chain is built from TRBV30 and TRBJ1-2; no definite D call. CDR3 length: 11 residues. Germline V gives CDR1 GTSNPN, CDR2 SVGIG (reference sequence). The V end was cut by 2 bases, the J end by 5 bases, with 6 bases between.

V and J are TRBV25-1 and TRBJ1-1; tentatively, D is TRBD1 (6 bases). V was shortened by 8 bases and J by 1 base, with 11 bases between the two germline ends. Germline assignment: CDR1 MGHDK and CDR2 SYGVNS. The CDR3 extends over 13 amino acids. This chain's CDR3 is CASGRQENTEAFF. The CDR3 DNA reads as TGTGCCAGCGGGAGACAGGAGAACACTGAAGCTTTCTTT.

CDR3 sequence: CASSIQGTGNTEAFF. CDR3 DNA sequence: TGTGCCAGCAGTATACAAGGGACAGGGAACACTGAAGCTTTCTTT. The chain employs TRBV28 and TRBJ1-1; 8 bases match TRBD1. The V segment lost 5 bases and the J segment 1 base; nucleotides outside the gene matches: 6. Germline V gives CDR1 MDHEN, CDR2 SYDVKM. This CDR3 spans 15 amino acids.

The genes are TRBV29-1 and TRBJ1-5; D remains ambiguous. V was shortened by 4 bases and J by 4 bases, with 11 bases between the two germline ends. The germline CDR1 and CDR2 sequences are SQVTM and ANQGSEA. The CDR3 length is 13 residues. DNA of the CDR3: TGCAGCGTTGGTCCCGGGTCGAATCAGCCCCAGCATTTT. This gives the protein CSVGPGSNQPQHF. The full variable domain, in which reference TRBV29-1 and TRBJ1-5 provide the parts outside the CDR3, is SAVISQKPSRDICQRGTSLTIQCQVDSQVTMMFWYRQQPGQSLTLIATANQGSEATYESGFVIDKFPISRPNLTFSTLTVSNMSPEDSSIYLCSVGPGSNQPQHFGDGTRLSIL.

The gene calls are TRBV28 and TRBJ1-1, with TRBD1 as a possible D gene (5 bases). V lost 6 bases and J 4 bases, leaving 12 bases between the germline ends. Germline CDR1 is MDHEN and CDR2 is SYDVKM. The CDR3 length is 13 residues. The CDR3 loop reads CASRGHGGTEAFF. The CDR3 DNA reads as TGTGCCAGCAGGGGGCACGGGGGCACTGAAGCTTTCTTT.

The J gene is TRBJ2-5, the V gene TRBV20-1; unclear D gene. V lost 3 bases and J 1 base, leaving 18 bases between the germline ends. The CDR3 contains 16 residues. Germline V CDR1 and CDR2: DFQATT, SNEGSKA (reference sequence). CDR3 region: CSASGLPRPPQETQYF. The CDR3, as DNA: TGCAGTGCTAGCGGGCTACCCAGGCCGCCCCAAGAGACCCAGTACTTC.

This chain links TRBV12-3 or TRBV12-4 with TRBJ2-1; 9 positions agree with TRBD1. The trim removed 1 base at V and 6 bases at J, leaving 7 bases unmatched. There are 16 residues in the CDR3. The CDR3, as DNA: TGTGCCAGCAGTTTAGGGGGGACAGGGAGGGTCAATGAGCAGTTCTTC. Amino acid sequence: CASSLGGTGRVNEQFF.

V and J are TRBV6-5 and TRBJ2-1; D is uncertain. V was trimmed by 2 bases and J by 3 bases, leaving 5 bases between them. This CDR3 comprises 13 residues. Looked up from germline, CDR1 is MNHEY and CDR2 is SVGAGI. CDR3 coding DNA: TGTGCCAGCAGTTACGATCACTACAATGAGCAGTTCTTC. Amino acids: CASSYDHYNEQFF.

The chain joins TRBV20-1 to TRBJ1-1; tentative D call: TRBD1 (6 bases). Germline-derived CDR1 and CDR2 are DFQATT and SNEGSKA (reference sequence). This CDR3 is built from 13 residues. The V end was cut by 5 bases, the J end by 10 bases, with 20 bases between. CDR3 nucleotides: TGCAGTGCTTTACCCGGACAGATGGGCGCAGCTTTCTTT. Protein product: CSALPGQMGAAFF.

A few counts support this clonotype. V usage is TRBV7-6 and J usage is TRBJ2-3, with D maybe TRBD2 (5 bases). The CDR3 loop spans 13 amino acids. Germline assignment: CDR1 SGHVS and CDR2 FNYEAQ. V was cut by 8 bases and J by 3 bases, with 12 bases left in between. CDR3: CASRLLSTDTQYF. CDR3 in DNA: TGTGCCAGCCGACTACTCTCGACAGATACGCAGTATTTT.

The chain is built from TRBV5-1 and TRBJ2-7, with 7 bases fitting TRBD2. V dropped 0 bases and J dropped 6; count of bases not matched to a gene: 9. Per the germline V gene, CDR1 is SGHRS and CDR2 is YFSETQ. The CDR3 consists of 15 residues. The CDR3 coding sequence is TGCGCCAGCAGCTTGGCATCGGCGGGAGTCGTCGAGCAGTACTTC. Translating gives CASSLASAGVVEQYF.

The chain carries TRBV20-1 and TRBJ2-7; D possibly corresponds to TRBD2 (6 bases). The CDR3 totals 14 residues. V lost 6 bases and J lost 3, with 18 bases in between. CDR1 and CDR2 from the germline V gene are DFQATT and SNEGSKA (reference sequence). The CDR3 region is CSAHSRDSLYEQYF. The CDR3 DNA reads TGCAGTGCCCATTCCCGGGACTCGCTCTACGAGCAGTACTTC.

This clonotype was found once. The CDR3 here is CASSQLGGKGDKNIQYF. The CDR3 DNA reads as TGTGCCAGCAGCCAATTGGGCGGGAAGGGCGACAAAAACATTCAGTACTTC. The chain uses TRBV3-1 and TRBJ2-4; D might be TRBD2 (6 bases). The CDR3 loop spans 17 amino acids. Germline V lookup: CDR1 LGHDT, CDR2 YNNKEL (reference sequence). V lost 2 bases and J lost 3, with 17 bases in between.

This clonotype was picked up one time. The chain joins TRBV6-6 to TRBJ1-4; weak D call: TRBD1 (6 bases). Trimming pared 2 bases from V and 4 bases from J, leaving 11 bases between. The CDR3 has 15 residues. Germline V CDR1 and CDR2: MNHNY, SVGAGI (reference sequence). CDR3 coding DNA: TGTGCCAGCAGTTACAGACAGGCGATTAATGAAAAACTGTTTTTT. This sequence encodes CASSYRQAINEKLFF.

The chain links TRBV14 to TRBJ1-2; TRBD1 matches 7 bases. Losses at the gene ends were 4 bases for V and 6 bases for J; bases not matched to a gene: 11. Germline V CDR1 and CDR2: SGHDN, FVKESK. The CDR3 contains 15 residues. This chain's CDR3 is CASSPFTGVQNGYTF. The CDR3 coding sequence is TGTGCCAGCAGCCCCTTTACAGGGGTGCAGAATGGCTACACCTTC. The full variable domain, with the rest looked up from reference TRBV14 and TRBJ1-2, is EAGVTQFPSHSVIEKGQTVTLRCDPISGHDNLYWYRRVMGKEIKFLLHFVKESKQDESGMPNNRFLAERTGGTYSTLKVQPAELEDSGVYFCASSPFTGVQNGYTFGSGTRLTVV.

The rearrangement links TRBV5-7 to TRBJ2-2; D is undetermined. TRBV5-7 is an open reading frame whose function is uncertain. The CDR3 consists of 16 residues. V dropped 4 bases and J dropped 0 bases, with 13 bases sitting between them. CDR3 bases: TGTGCCAGCAGCAAGGGAAGGTGGGCGAACACCGGGGAGCTGTTTTTT. Amino acid sequence: CASSKGRWANTGELFF.

V is TRBV30 and J is TRBJ1-1; D unclear. Germline V gives CDR1 GTSNPN, CDR2 SVGIG (reference sequence). V was shortened by 2 bases and J by 3 bases, with 10 bases between the two germline ends. The CDR3 is 13 residues long. CDR3: CAWSKAQYTEAFF. The CDR3 DNA reads TGTGCCTGGAGTAAGGCACAATACACTGAAGCTTTCTTT.

This rearrangement joins TRBV11-2 to TRBJ1-1; D uncertain. The V end was cut by 2 bases, the J end by 7 bases, with 5 bases between. CDR3 size: 11 residues. Germline loops: CDR1 SGHAT, CDR2 FQNNGV. As DNA, the CDR3 is TGTGCCAGCAGCTTAAGGGATGAAGCTTTCTTT. Protein product: CASSLRDEAFF. The whole variable domain, filled in from reference TRBV11-2 and TRBJ1-1, reads EAGVAQSPRYKIIEKRQSVAFWCNPISGHATLYWYQQILGQGPKLLIQFQNNGVVDDSQLPKDRFSAERLKGVDSTLKIQPAKLEDSAVYLCASSLRDEAFFGQGTRLTVV.

This clonotype was observed a few times. The V and J genes are TRBV21-1 and TRBJ2-7. TRBV21-1 corresponds to a pseudogene. This CDR3 is 11 amino acids long. The CDR3 reads CASSTSYEQYF. CDR3 sequence (DNA): TGTGCCAGCAGCACTTCCTACGAGCAGTACTTC.

J is TRBJ2-1 and V is TRBV9; tentative D call: TRBD1 (6 bases). This CDR3 is 14 amino acids long. The germline V gene encodes CDR1 SGDLS and CDR2 YYNGEE. Trimming removed 5 bases from V and 7 bases from J, with 16 bases in between. The CDR3 sequence is CASRQTGTSNEQFF. The CDR3 DNA follows: TGTGCCAGCAGACAGACCGGGACATCGAATGAGCAGTTCTTC.

V usage is TRBV21-1 and J usage is TRBJ2-1. TRBV21-1 is marked as a pseudogene. The CDR3 sequence is 11 residues long. The CDR3 protein is CASSHIYEQFF. The CDR3 nucleotides read TGTGCCAGCAGCCACATCTATGAGCAGTTCTTC.

The CDR3 bases are TGTGCCAGCAGTGGGGAGACTCGGAATGAGCAGTTCTTC. It specifies CASSGETRNEQFF. This chain connects TRBV6-1 to TRBJ2-1, with D perhaps TRBD2 (5 bases). The CDR3 runs to 13 residues. With 4 bases removed from V and 7 bases from J, the gap between germline ends came to 11 bases. The germline CDR1 and CDR2 sequences are MNHNS and SASEGT.

V gene TRBV27 combines with J gene TRBJ1-2; no definite D call. V shed 9 bases and J shed 2 bases, with 4 bases lying between them. The length of the CDR3 is 10 residues. Per germline, CDR1 MNHEY and CDR2 SMNVEV (reference sequence). The CDR3 is CARLNYGYTF. In nucleotides, the CDR3 is TGTGCCAGATTAAACTATGGCTACACCTTC.